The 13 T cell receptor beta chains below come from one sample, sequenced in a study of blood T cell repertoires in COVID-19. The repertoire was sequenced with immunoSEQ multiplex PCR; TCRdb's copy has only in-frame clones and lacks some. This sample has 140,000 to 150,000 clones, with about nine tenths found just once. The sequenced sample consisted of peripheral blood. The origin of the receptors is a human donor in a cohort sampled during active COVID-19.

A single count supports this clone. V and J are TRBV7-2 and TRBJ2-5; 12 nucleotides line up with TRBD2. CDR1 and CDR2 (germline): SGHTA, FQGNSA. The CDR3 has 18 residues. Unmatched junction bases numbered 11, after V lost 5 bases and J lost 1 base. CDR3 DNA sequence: TGTGCCAGCAGCCCAAGGGGCCCACTAGCGGGGGGCCAAGAGACCCAGTACTTC. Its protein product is CASSPRGPLAGGQETQYF.

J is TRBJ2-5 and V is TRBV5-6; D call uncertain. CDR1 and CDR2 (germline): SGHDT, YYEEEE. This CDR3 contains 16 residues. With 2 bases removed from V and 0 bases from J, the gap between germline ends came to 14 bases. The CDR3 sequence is CASSLYLVEYQETQYF. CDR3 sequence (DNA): TGTGCCAGCAGCTTATATCTAGTCGAGTACCAAGAGACCCAGTACTTC.

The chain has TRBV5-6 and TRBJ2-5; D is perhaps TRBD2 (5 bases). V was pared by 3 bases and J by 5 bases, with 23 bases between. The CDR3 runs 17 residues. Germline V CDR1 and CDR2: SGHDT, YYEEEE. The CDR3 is CASSSGPGFSILETQYF. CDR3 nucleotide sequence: TGTGCCAGCAGCTCTGGACCGGGATTTTCTATTTTGGAGACCCAGTACTTC.

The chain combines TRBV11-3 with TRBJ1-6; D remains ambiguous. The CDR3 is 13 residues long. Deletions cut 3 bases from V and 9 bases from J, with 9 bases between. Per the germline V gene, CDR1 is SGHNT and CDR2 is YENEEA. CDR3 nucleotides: TGTGCCAGCAGCTTTTCAGTCTCTTCACCCCTCCACTTT. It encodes CASSFSVSSPLHF.

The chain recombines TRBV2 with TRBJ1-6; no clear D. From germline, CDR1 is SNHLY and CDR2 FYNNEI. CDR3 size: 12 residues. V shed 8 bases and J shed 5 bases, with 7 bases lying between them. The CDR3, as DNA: TGTGCCAGCTGCGCGGATAATTCACCCCTCCACTTT. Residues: CASCADNSPLHF. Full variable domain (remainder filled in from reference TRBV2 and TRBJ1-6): EPEVTQTPSHQVTQMGQEVILRCVPISNHLYFYWYRQILGQKVEFLVSFYNNEISEKSEIFDDQFSVERPDGSNFTLKIRSTKLEDSAMYFCASCADNSPLHFGNGTRLTVT.

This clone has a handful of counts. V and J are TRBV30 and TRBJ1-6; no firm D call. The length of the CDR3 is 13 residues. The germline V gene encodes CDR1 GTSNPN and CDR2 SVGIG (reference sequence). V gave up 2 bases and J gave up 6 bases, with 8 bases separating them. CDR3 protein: CAWSLGGNSPLHF. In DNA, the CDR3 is TGTGCCTGGAGTCTCGGTGGTAATTCACCCCTCCACTTT.

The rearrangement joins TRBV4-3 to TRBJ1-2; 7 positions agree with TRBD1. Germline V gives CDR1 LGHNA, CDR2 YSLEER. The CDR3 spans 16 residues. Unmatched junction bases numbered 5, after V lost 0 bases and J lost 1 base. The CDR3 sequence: CASSQDLRQGNYGYTF. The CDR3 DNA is TGCGCCAGCAGCCAAGATCTGAGACAGGGTAACTATGGCTACACCTTC.

CDR3 amino acids: CATLDRAGANVLTF. CDR3 DNA sequence: TGTGCCACCCTGGACAGGGCTGGGGCCAACGTCCTGACTTTC. The chain recombines TRBV7-3 with TRBJ2-6, with 8 nucleotides matching TRBD1. Looked up from germline, CDR1 is SGHTA and CDR2 is FQGTGA. CDR3 length equals 14 residues. V dropped 10 bases and J dropped 2; count of bases not matched to a gene: 4. Combining the CDR3 with reference TRBV7-3 and TRBJ2-6 gives the whole variable domain GAGVSQTPSNKVTEKGKYVELRCDPISGHTALYWYRQSLGQGPEFLIYFQGTGAADDSGLPNDRFFAVRPEGSVSTLKIQRTERGDSAVYLCATLDRAGANVLTFGAGSRLTVL.

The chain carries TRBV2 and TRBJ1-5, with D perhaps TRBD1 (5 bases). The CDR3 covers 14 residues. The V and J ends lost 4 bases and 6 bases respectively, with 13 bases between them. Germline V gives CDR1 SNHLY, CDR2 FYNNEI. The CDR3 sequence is CASSVRQGGQPQHF. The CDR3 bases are TGTGCCAGCAGTGTTAGGCAGGGCGGTCAGCCCCAGCATTTT.

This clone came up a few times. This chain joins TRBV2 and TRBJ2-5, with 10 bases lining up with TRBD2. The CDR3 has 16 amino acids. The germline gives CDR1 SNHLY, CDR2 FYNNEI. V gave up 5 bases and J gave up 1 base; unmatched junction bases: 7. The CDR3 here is CASSSQRGGAQETQYF. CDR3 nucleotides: TGTGCCAGCAGTTCCCAGCGGGGGGGGGCCCAAGAGACCCAGTACTTC.

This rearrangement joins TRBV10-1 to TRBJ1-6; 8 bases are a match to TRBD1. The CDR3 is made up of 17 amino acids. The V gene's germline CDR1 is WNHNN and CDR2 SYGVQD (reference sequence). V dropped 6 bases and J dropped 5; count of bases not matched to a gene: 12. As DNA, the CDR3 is TGCGCCAGCAGAAAAAACAGGGGGAGAAGGAATAATTCACCCCTCCACTTT. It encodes CASRKNRGRRNNSPLHF.

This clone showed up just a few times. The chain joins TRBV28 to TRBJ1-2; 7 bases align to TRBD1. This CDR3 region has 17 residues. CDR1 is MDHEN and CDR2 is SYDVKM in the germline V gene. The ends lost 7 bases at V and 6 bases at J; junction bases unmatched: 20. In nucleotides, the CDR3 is TGTGCCAGCAAGTCTTACGACAGAGGGGGCGATTGGGATGGCTACACCTTC. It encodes CASKSYDRGGDWDGYTF.

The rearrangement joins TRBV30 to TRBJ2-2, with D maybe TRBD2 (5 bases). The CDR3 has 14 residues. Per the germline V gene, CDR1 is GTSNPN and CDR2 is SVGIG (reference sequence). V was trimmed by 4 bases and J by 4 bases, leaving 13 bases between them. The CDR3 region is CAWTPTEVTGELFF. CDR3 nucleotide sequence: TGTGCCTGGACTCCTACGGAGGTCACCGGGGAGCTGTTTTTT. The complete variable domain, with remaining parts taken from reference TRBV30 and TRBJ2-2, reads SQTIHQWPATLVQPVGSPLSLECTVEGTSNPNLYWYRQAAGRGLQLLFYSVGIGQISSEVPQNLSASRPQDRQFILSSKKLLLSDSGFYLCAWTPTEVTGELFFGEGSRLTVL.